The source of this T cell receptor beta chain is a study of blood T cell repertoires in COVID-19. Turning to the study itself: COVID-19 samples collected from the United States, Italy and Spain covered acute and convalescent phases.

Authors' analysis steps: Using reference gene primer amplification, nucleated cell counts were estimated. The method was immunoSEQ multiplex PCR; TCRdb's version includes in-frame clones alone and lacks a portion of them. V, J and clone size were drawn from that table, and D and trimming were deduced from the DNA. Altogether 100,000 or so clones are present, under 90% being singletons, with the ten largest covering roughly 19%. The sample consisted of peripheral blood. The receptor's source is a human donor in a cohort sampled during active COVID-19.

The CDR3 sequence: CASSWVAGSYEQYF. The CDR3 DNA is TGTGCCAGCAGCTGGGTAGCGGGATCCTACGAGCAGTACTTC. The chain joins TRBV11-2 to TRBJ2-7; the match to TRBD2 covers 8 bases. Germline V lookup: CDR1 SGHAT, CDR2 FQNNGV. V shed 4 bases, J shed 1 base, and the junction held 3 bases outside the gene matches. The CDR3 has 14 amino acids.